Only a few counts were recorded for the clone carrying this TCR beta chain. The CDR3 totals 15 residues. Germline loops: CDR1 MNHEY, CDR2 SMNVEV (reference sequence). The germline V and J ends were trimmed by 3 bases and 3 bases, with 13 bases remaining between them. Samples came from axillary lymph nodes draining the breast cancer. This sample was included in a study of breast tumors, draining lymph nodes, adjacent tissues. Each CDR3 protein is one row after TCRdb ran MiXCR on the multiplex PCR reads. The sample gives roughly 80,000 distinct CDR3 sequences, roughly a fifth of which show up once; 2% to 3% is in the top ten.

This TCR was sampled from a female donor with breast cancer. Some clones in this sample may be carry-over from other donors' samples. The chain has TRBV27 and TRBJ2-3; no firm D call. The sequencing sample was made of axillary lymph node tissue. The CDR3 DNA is TGTGCCAGCAGTTTGCGTCCAGCTAGGACAGATACGCAGTATTTT. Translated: CASSLRPARTDTQYF.